The rows below give T cell receptor beta chains drawn from one sample of a study of cytomegalovirus exposure and HLA in healthy donors. Some clones are missing from TCRdb's copy, which holds only in-frame ones; the method was immunoSEQ multiplex PCR. The table shows over 50,000 clones, with about 90% occurring only once. The sequencing input was PBMCs. These receptors all come from a young man in good health and CMV-seropositive. Both conserved end residues are part of each CDR3. Fields, in order: clone size, D gene, V gene, J gene, CDR3 protein, CDR3 DNA. D genes are given only for firm matches. Clone sizes are given selectively: once, few, many, or a class where the clone is expanded.

>NA|TRBD2|TRBV6-6|TRBJ2-5
CASSYEGLAGEEQYF
TGTGCCAGCAGTTACGAGGGACTAGCGGGAGAGGAGCAGTACTTC
>NA|NA|TRBV15|TRBJ2-2
CATSRDYTGELFF
TGTGCCACCAGCAGAGACTACACCGGGGAGCTGTTTTTT
>NA|NA|TRBV28|TRBJ2-7
CASSNRIYEQYF
TGTGCCAGCAGTAACAGAATCTACGAGCAGTACTTC
>NA|NA|TRBV15|TRBJ2-1
CATSRDIGRDSYNEQFF
TGTGCCACCAGCAGAGATATTGGTCGGGACTCCTACAATGAGCAGTTCTTC
>NA|TRBD2|TRBV29-1|TRBJ2-2
CSGVAGTGELFF
TGCAGCGGGGTAGCGGGAACCGGGGAGCTGTTTTTT
>once|NA|TRBV7-2|TRBJ2-1
CASSLVGGISYNEQFF
TGTGCCAGCAGCTTAGTAGGCGGGATCTCCTACAATGAGCAGTTCTTC
>NA|TRBD2|TRBV30|TRBJ2-1
CAWRGASGSHPYNEQFF
TGTGCCTGGAGGGGGGCTAGCGGGAGTCATCCCTACAATGAGCAGTTCTTC
>few|TRBD1|TRBV9|TRBJ1-3
CASSGTGGGGNTIYF
TGTGCCAGCAGCGGGACAGGGGGCGGCGGAAACACCATATATTTT
>NA|TRBD1|TRBV28|TRBJ1-1
CASSMDRDTEAFF
TGTGCCAGCAGTATGGACAGGGACACTGAAGCTTTCTTT
>once|NA|TRBV6-5|TRBJ2-7
CASREGGLSYEQYF
TGTGCCAGCAGAGAGGGGGGGCTCTCCTACGAGCAGTACTTC
>NA|NA|TRBV7-2|TRBJ2-5
CASSLLRETQYF
TGTGCCAGCAGCCTGCTGCGAGAGACCCAGTACTTC
>NA|NA|TRBV6-1|TRBJ2-5
CASSWAAREETQYF
TGTGCCAGCTCTTGGGCAGCGAGGGAAGAGACCCAGTACTTC
>once|NA|TRBV9|TRBJ2-1
CASSVRDRDSGVLYNEQFF
TGTGCCAGCAGCGTCCGGGACAGAGATAGCGGGGTCTTATACAATGAGCAGTTCTTC
>NA|NA|TRBV25-1|TRBJ2-5
CASSPLGRGGSAETQYF
TGTGCCAGCAGCCCCCTGGGGCGAGGGGGATCGGCAGAGACCCAGTACTTC
>NA|NA|TRBV7-3|TRBJ2-1
CASSPIPFNEQFF
TGTGCCAGCAGCCCTATCCCCTTCAATGAGCAGTTCTTC
>NA|NA|TRBV18|TRBJ2-5
CASSPRNLDQETQYF
TGTGCCAGCTCACCAAGGAATCTAGATCAAGAGACCCAGTACTTC
>NA|TRBD2|TRBV9|TRBJ2-7
CASSVASSGAFYEQYF
TGTGCCAGCAGCGTAGCGTCTAGCGGGGCCTTCTACGAGCAGTACTTC
>NA|TRBD2|TRBV5-1|TRBJ2-1
CASSGGSLNEQFF
TGCGCCAGCAGCGGCGGGAGCCTCAATGAGCAGTTCTTC
>NA|TRBD2|TRBV7-9|TRBJ2-1
CASSLVSSGRRKFF
TGTGCCAGCAGCTTAGTCTCTAGCGGGAGACGTAAGTTCTTC
>NA|NA|TRBV28|TRBJ1-4
CASSLLEGLGEKLFF
TGTGCCAGCAGTTTATTGGAGGGCCTAGGTGAAAAACTGTTTTTT
>NA|TRBD1|TRBV2|TRBJ1-4
CASSEAQGDEGHEKLFF
TGTGCCAGCAGTGAAGCGCAGGGGGATGAGGGGCATGAAAAACTGTTTTTT
>NA|TRBD2|TRBV5-6|TRBJ2-3
CASSLGLAGVTDTQYF
TGTGCCAGCAGCTTAGGACTAGCGGGAGTCACAGATACGCAGTATTTT
>NA|TRBD1|TRBV9|TRBJ1-2
CASSVVGDRGLAYGYTF
TGTGCCAGCAGCGTAGTAGGGGACAGGGGGCTGGCCTATGGCTACACCTTC
>NA|NA|TRBV4-2|TRBJ1-1
CASSQDLGTGMNTEAFF
TGTGCCAGCAGCCAAGATTTAGGAACAGGGATGAACACTGAAGCTTTCTTT
>NA|NA|TRBV13|TRBJ2-1
CASTFSDEQFF
TGTGCCAGTACTTTTAGCGATGAGCAGTTCTTC
>few|TRBD1|TRBV7-9|TRBJ1-1
CASSFKGATEAFF
TGTGCCAGCAGCTTTAAGGGGGCCACTGAAGCTTTCTTT
>NA|NA|TRBV5-1|TRBJ2-3
CASSFRPVGTDTQYF
TGCGCCAGCAGCTTTCGCCCGGTGGGCACAGATACGCAGTATTTT
>NA|NA|TRBV2|TRBJ1-2
CASSDLSRDYGYTF
TGTGCCAGCAGTGATCTTTCTCGGGACTATGGCTACACCTTC
>NA|TRBD1|TRBV27|TRBJ2-1
CASSQGASYNEQFF
TGTGCCAGCAGCCAGGGGGCGAGCTACAATGAGCAGTTCTTC
>NA|NA|TRBV4-1|TRBJ1-1
CASSAPGVKTEAFF
TGCGCCAGCAGCGCACCAGGGGTTAAGACTGAAGCTTTCTTT
>NA|TRBD1|TRBV18|TRBJ2-1
CASSLGTDMSYNEQFF
TGTGCCAGCTCACTCGGGACAGATATGTCTTACAATGAGCAGTTCTTC
>NA|NA|TRBV6-1|TRBJ2-1
CASSRTGHEQFF
TGTGCCAGCAGTCGCACAGGGCATGAGCAGTTCTTC
>NA|TRBD1|TRBV4-1|TRBJ2-5
CASSQGGTVQETQYF
TGCGCCAGCAGCCAAGGAGGGACAGTACAAGAGACCCAGTACTTC
>once|NA|TRBV6-6|TRBJ2-2
CASSYRGWATGELFF
TGTGCCAGCAGTTACAGGGGTTGGGCCACCGGGGAGCTGTTTTTT
>NA|TRBD2|TRBV27|TRBJ2-2
CASSTGRSNGELFF
TGTGCCAGCAGTACCGGGAGGTCGAACGGGGAGCTGTTTTTT
>NA|TRBD2|TRBV6-6|TRBJ2-1
CASSQAGLAYNEQFF
TGTGCCAGCAGCCAAGCGGGACTGGCGTACAATGAGCAGTTCTTC
>few|NA|TRBV21-1|TRBJ2-7
CASSKNGVAAEAYEQYF
TGTGCCAGCAGCAAAAACGGGGTAGCCGCTGAGGCGTACGAGCAGTACTTC
>NA|NA|TRBV6-1|TRBJ2-3
CASSPGRLTDTQYF
TGTGCCAGCAGTCCAGGGAGGCTCACAGATACGCAGTATTTT
>NA|TRBD1|TRBV11-2|TRBJ2-1
CASSRDRGGEQFF
TGTGCCAGCAGCCGGGACAGGGGAGGAGAGCAGTTCTTC
>NA|TRBD2|TRBV9|TRBJ2-5
CASSVALAGEETQYF
TGTGCCAGCAGCGTAGCCCTAGCGGGAGAAGAGACCCAGTACTTC
>NA|NA|TRBV27|TRBJ2-7
CASSLGPAGWNEQYF
TGTGCCAGCAGTCTCGGGCCCGCAGGGTGGAACGAGCAGTACTTC
>NA|NA|TRBV6-1|TRBJ1-6
CASRDNYNSPLHF
TGTGCCAGCAGGGACAACTATAATTCACCCCTCCACTTT
>NA|TRBD2|TRBV11-1|TRBJ2-1
CASSHSWGLLYNEQFF
TGTGCCAGCAGCCACTCCTGGGGACTACTCTACAATGAGCAGTTCTTC
>NA|NA|TRBV19|TRBJ2-4
CASSARDKNIQCF
TGTGCCAGTAGTGCTCGGGACAAGAACATTCAGTGCTTC
>NA|NA|TRBV9|TRBJ1-1
CASSVGRRNTEAFF
TGTGCCAGCAGCGTAGGGCGGCGAAACACTGAAGCTTTCTTT
>NA|NA|TRBV27|TRBJ2-1
CASSSYRVGEQFF
TGTGCCAGCAGTTCCTACAGGGTCGGTGAGCAGTTCTTC
>NA|NA|TRBV19|TRBJ2-7
CASSIGQRYEQYF
TGTGCCAGTAGTATAGGGCAGCGCTACGAGCAGTACTTC
>NA|TRBD1|TRBV10-3|TRBJ1-5
CAISSAIDREDSPQHF
TGTGCCATCAGCTCCGCCATCGACAGGGAAGATTCGCCCCAGCATTTT
>NA|NA|TRBV2|TRBJ1-5
CASRQTEIRSNQPQHF
TGTGCCAGCCGACAGACCGAAATTAGGAGCAATCAGCCCCAGCATTTT
>once|TRBD1|TRBV12-5|TRBJ1-3
CASGGGQGAFGNTIYF
TGTGCTAGTGGTGGAGGACAGGGGGCGTTTGGAAACACCATATATTTT
>NA|TRBD1|TRBV18|TRBJ2-4
CASSQGQGGQNIQYF
TGTGCCAGCTCACAAGGACAGGGTGGCCAAAACATTCAGTACTTC
>NA|NA|TRBV27|TRBJ1-1
CASSFRENTEAFF
TGTGCCAGCAGTTTCCGGGAGAACACTGAAGCTTTCTTT
>NA|NA|TRBV18|TRBJ1-4
CASSPSAGATNEKLFF
TGTGCCAGCTCACCATCAGCCGGGGCAACTAATGAAAAACTGTTTTTT